Presented here are 28 T cell receptor beta chains from one specimen sequenced in a study of T-cell memory formation after mild COVID-19. Using its own MiXCR run on the 5' RACE reads, TCRdb lists one record per CDR3 protein. The table includes roughly 610,000 distinct CDR3 sequences, 17% detected once. Sequencing was carried out using PBMCs or a T cell subset sorted from them (not recorded which). All receptors derive from an adult woman who had mild COVID-19 (a few samples of this study predate the infection). Cell type and time point are not known.

DNA of the CDR3: TGCGCCAGCAGCCTCCTCGGGACAGGGAGAAGTATGGGCATTCAGTACTTC. This translates into CASSLLGTGRSMGIQYF. The rearrangement uses TRBV4-3 and TRBJ2-4; 9 bases are shared with TRBD1. Germline loops: CDR1 LGHNA, CDR2 YSLEER. The CDR3 loop spans 17 amino acids. V lost 4 bases to trimming and J lost 9 bases; unmatched junction nucleotides: 16.

This clonotype has at least ten counts. The chain combines TRBV5-1 with TRBJ2-7; 7 positions agree with TRBD1. The germline gives CDR1 SGHRS, CDR2 YFSETQ. V was clipped by 4 bases and J by 6 bases; unmatched bases: 10. The CDR3 is 14 residues long. DNA for the CDR3: TGCGCCAGCAGCCAGGTTTTGACAGGGCGCGAGCAGTACTTC. Translating gives CASSQVLTGREQYF.

The chain links TRBV29-1 to TRBJ1-1; D is undetermined. Trimming took 2 bases from V and 5 from J, leaving 18 bases between them. The CDR3 has 15 amino acids. Germline V lookup: CDR1 SQVTM, CDR2 ANQGSEA. The CDR3 here is CSVESPRQTGTEAFF. The CDR3 DNA reads TGCAGCGTTGAATCTCCGCGTCAAACGGGGACTGAAGCTTTCTTT.

This clonotype has a handful of counts. The chain joins TRBV4-3 to TRBJ2-2; D perhaps matches TRBD1 (6 bases). V was pared by 4 bases and J by 4 bases, with 16 bases between. CDR1 is LGHNA, CDR2 YSLEER, per germline. The CDR3 length is 16 residues. In DNA form, the CDR3 reads TGCGCCAGCAGCCTTCGAGTCACAGGGAGCACCGGGGAGCTGTTTTTT. This translates into CASSLRVTGSTGELFF.

The chain combines TRBV12-3 or TRBV12-4 with TRBJ2-6; D unclear. V was trimmed by 0 bases and J by 2 bases, leaving 8 bases between them. The CDR3 is made up of 16 amino acids. CDR3 loop: CASSLAPGAGANVLTF. The DNA of the CDR3 is TGTGCCAGCAGTTTAGCGCCGGGCGCTGGGGCCAACGTCCTGACTTTC.

This chain uses TRBV18 with TRBJ2-7; TRBD2 aligns across 7 bases. CDR1 is KGHSH, CDR2 LQKENI, per germline. The trim removed 4 bases at V and 9 bases at J, leaving 15 bases unmatched. This CDR3 is 15 amino acids long. DNA for the CDR3: TGTGCCAGCTCACTCCCGGGCAGGGAGGGTTTTTGGCAGTACTTC. This sequence encodes CASSLPGREGFWQYF. The full variable domain, in which reference TRBV18 and TRBJ2-7 provide the parts outside the CDR3, is NAGVMQNPRHLVRRRGQEARLRCSPMKGHSHVYWYRQLPEEGLKFMVYLQKENIIDESGMPKERFSAEFPKEGPSILRIQQVVRGDSAAYFCASSLPGREGFWQYFGPGTRLTVT.

The chain links TRBV6-5 to TRBJ2-5; D gene uncertain. V lost 0 bases and J lost 5, with 13 bases in between. Germline V gene sequence: CDR1 MNHEY, CDR2 SVGAGI. The CDR3 length is 15 residues. As DNA, the CDR3 is TGTGCCAGCAGTTACTCGGCGGAAGGGCACGAGACCCAGTACTTC. Its translation: CASSYSAEGHETQYF.

This chain joins TRBV7-9 and TRBJ2-3, with 7 bases identical to TRBD2. V gave up 1 base and J gave up 2 bases; unmatched junction bases: 3. Germline V gene data show CDR1 as SEHNR and CDR2 as FQNEAQ (reference sequence). The CDR3 is 15 residues long. As DNA, the CDR3 is TGTGCCAGCAGCTTAGAGCGGGGAAACACAGATACGCAGTATTTT. It translates to CASSLERGNTDTQYF.

This clonotype was observed a handful of times. V gene TRBV4-1 combines with J gene TRBJ2-2; D uncertain. The CDR3 covers 17 residues. Trimming cost V 0 bases and J 1 base, with 12 bases left between them. Germline assignment: CDR1 MGHRA and CDR2 YSYEKL. This chain's CDR3 is CASSQDLGRRNTGELFF. Here the CDR3 DNA reads TGCGCCAGCAGCCAAGATTTGGGCAGGAGGAACACCGGGGAGCTGTTTTTT.

V and J are TRBV5-1 and TRBJ1-3, with D unclear. The V and J ends lost 3 bases and 0 bases respectively, with 13 bases between them. The germline V gene encodes CDR1 SGHRS and CDR2 YFSETQ. This CDR3 is built from 16 residues. CDR3 coding DNA: TGCGCCAGCAGCTCATACACCATGCCCTCTGGAAACACCATATATTTT. Residues: CASSSYTMPSGNTIYF. Using reference TRBV5-1 and TRBJ1-3 for the parts outside the CDR3, the full variable domain is KAGVTQTPRYLIKTRGQQVTLSCSPISGHRSVSWYQQTPGQGLQFLFEYFSETQRNKGNFPGRFSGRQFSNSRSEMNVSTLELGDSALYLCASSSYTMPSGNTIYFGEGSWLTVV.

This clonotype occurred many times. The rearrangement links TRBV5-1 to TRBJ2-1; TRBD1 matches 7 bases. V dropped 0 bases and J dropped 4; count of bases not matched to a gene: 1. Germline CDR1 is SGHRS and CDR2 is YFSETQ. The CDR3 is 14 amino acids. CDR3 in amino acids: CASSLDRGYNEQFF. The DNA of the CDR3 is TGCGCCAGCAGCTTGGACAGGGGATACAATGAGCAGTTCTTC.

The gene calls are TRBV12-3 or TRBV12-4 and TRBJ2-7; maybe TRBD1 (6 bases). Trimming cost V 5 bases and J 3 bases, with 14 bases left between them. The CDR3 totals 14 residues. The CDR3 DNA is TGTGCCAGCAGTATGCGGGCAGGGGTCTACGAGCAGTACTTC. It codes for CASSMRAGVYEQYF.

The sample holds one count of this clonotype. The CDR3 sequence is CASSSTRGQSYEQYF. The CDR3 nucleotides read TGTGCCAGCAGCTCTACAAGGGGACAGTCCTACGAGCAGTACTTC. This sequence joins TRBV7-9 and TRBJ2-7; TRBD1 agrees at 7 bases. Germline assignment: CDR1 SEHNR and CDR2 FQNEAQ (reference sequence). The ends lost 4 bases at V and 1 base at J; junction bases unmatched: 7. The length of the CDR3 is 15 residues.

This clonotype is judged medium-sized. This chain joins TRBV25-1 and TRBJ1-6, with no clear D. The CDR3 is 13 residues long. Germline V gene sequence: CDR1 MGHDK, CDR2 SYGVNS. The V gene lost 4 bases and the J gene lost 6 bases, with 7 bases spanning the gap. The CDR3 region is CASSVSTNSPLHF. The CDR3 coding sequence is TGTGCCAGCAGTGTCAGCACTAATTCACCCCTCCACTTT.

This clonotype was seen more than once but under ten times. The chain uses TRBV2 and TRBJ1-6; no definite D call. CDR1 is SNHLY and CDR2 is FYNNEI in the germline V gene. This CDR3 has 12 residues. The V end lost 7 bases, the J end lost 4 bases, and 5 bases lay between the germline ends. The chain's CDR3 is CASTRYNSPLHF. Written as DNA, the CDR3 is TGTGCCAGCACCCGTTATAATTCACCCCTCCACTTT.

This chain joins TRBV7-3 and TRBJ2-1; 13 bases are shared with TRBD2. The CDR3 has 16 residues. CDR1 SGHTA and CDR2 FQGTGA come from the germline V gene. J was trimmed by 12 bases and V by 5 bases; bases with no gene match: 13. The CDR3, as DNA: TGTGCCAGCAGCCCCATGGGACTAGCGGGATCAATGAGGCAGTTCTTC. Translating it yields CASSPMGLAGSMRQFF.

Comments on this clonotype: The junction differs from germline at one of its ends, possibly a read error. The V gene is TRBV7-3, the J gene TRBJ2-6; D may be TRBD1 or TRBD2 (5 bases each). The CDR3 sequence is 16 residues long. In germline, CDR1 is SGHTA, CDR2 FQGTGA. The CDR3 DNA reads as TGTGCCAGCAGCTTAACTGGAGGATCTGGGGCCAACGTCCTGAATTTC. Amino acids: CASSLTGGSGANVLNF.

The chain is built from TRBV2 and TRBJ1-3; 12 nucleotides match TRBD1. With 6 bases clipped from V and 7 bases from J, the junction kept 7 bases outside the gene matches. This CDR3 region has 15 residues. Per the germline V gene, CDR1 is SNHLY and CDR2 is FYNNEI. The CDR3, as DNA: TGTGCCAGCAGCCTCGGGACAGGGGGCGAGAACACCATATATTTT. This encodes CASSLGTGGENTIYF. Looking up the rest from reference TRBV2 and TRBJ1-3 gives the full variable domain: EPEVTQTPSHQVTQMGQEVILRCVPISNHLYFYWYRQILGQKVEFLVSFYNNEISEKSEIFDDQFSVERPDGSNFTLKIRSTKLEDSAMYFCASSLGTGGENTIYFGEGSWLTVV.

This clonotype was observed a few times. The V call is TRBV19, the J call TRBJ1-1, with D possibly being TRBD1 (5 bases). From germline, CDR1 is LNHDA and CDR2 SQIVND (reference sequence). The CDR3 is 14 residues long. V lost 0 bases and J lost 5, with 10 bases in between. The CDR3 here is CASSIDRVGTEAFF. The CDR3 region has the DNA TGTGCCAGTAGTATAGACAGGGTAGGAACTGAAGCTTTCTTT.

This rearrangement joins TRBV4-1 to TRBJ2-2; D remains ambiguous. Germline V CDR1 and CDR2: MGHRA, YSYEKL. The CDR3 is 17 amino acids. The V end lost 0 bases, the J end lost 3 bases, and 14 bases lay between the germline ends. CDR3 loop: CASSQDRQYSHTGELFF. In nucleotides, the CDR3 is TGCGCCAGCAGCCAAGATCGTCAGTACTCCCACACCGGGGAGCTGTTTTTT.

The chain joins TRBV12-3 or TRBV12-4 to TRBJ2-6, with D possibly being TRBD1 (5 bases). The CDR3 length is 20 residues. Trimming took 3 bases from V and 2 from J, leaving 23 bases between them. The DNA for the CDR3 is TGTGCCAGCAGTTTGGTGCGGACATCTTCAAGAGGCCCTGGGGCCAACGTCCTGACTTTC. It translates to CASSLVRTSSRGPGANVLTF.

This clonotype appeared a few times. The rearrangement uses TRBV9 and TRBJ2-2, with 7 bases aligning to TRBD1. Germline trimming cut 2 bases from V and 6 bases from J; bases unmatched to any gene: 4. The CDR3 is 14 amino acids. Germline V lookup: CDR1 SGDLS, CDR2 YYNGEE. The CDR3 is CASSVRQGPGELFF. As DNA, the CDR3 is TGTGCCAGCAGCGTTAGACAGGGACCCGGGGAGCTGTTTTTT.

The chain carries TRBV20-1 and TRBJ2-3; 11 nucleotides match TRBD2. With 3 bases clipped from V and 4 bases from J, the junction kept 6 bases outside the gene matches. Per the germline V gene, CDR1 is DFQATT and CDR2 is SNEGSKA (reference sequence). The CDR3 sequence is 15 residues long. DNA for the CDR3: TGCAGTGCTAGTAGCGGGGGGGCTGCAGCAGATACGCAGTATTTT. Residues: CSASSGGAAADTQYF.

The V and J genes are TRBV11-3 and TRBJ2-2, with TRBD1 matching 8 bases. With V trimmed by 7 bases and J by 4 bases, 11 bases remained unmatched. This CDR3 has 16 residues. Germline assignment: CDR1 SGHNT and CDR2 YENEEA. This chain's CDR3 is CASTPGGTGPTGELFF. CDR3 coding DNA: TGTGCCAGCACCCCCGGAGGGACAGGCCCCACCGGGGAGCTGTTTTTT.

V usage is TRBV29-1 and J usage is TRBJ2-7; D may be TRBD1 or TRBD2 (5 bases each). There are 17 residues in the CDR3. V dropped 0 bases and J dropped 7 bases, with 25 bases sitting between them. Germline V lookup: CDR1 SQVTM, CDR2 ANQGSEA. For the CDR3, the DNA is TGCAGCGTTGAAGATTTTGGTAGGGAAAGGGGTAGGAGGGAGCAGTACTTC. Encoded protein: CSVEDFGRERGRREQYF.

This rearrangement joins TRBV7-6 to TRBJ1-6, with 7 positions matching TRBD1. This CDR3 region has 16 residues. Germline V CDR1 and CDR2: SGHVS, FNYEAQ. Germline trimming cut 0 bases from V and 7 bases from J; bases unmatched to any gene: 6. CDR3 DNA sequence: TGTGCCAGCAGCTTAGCGGAGGCAGGGGGGAATTCACCCCTCCACTTT. It yields the protein CASSLAEAGGNSPLHF.

This clonotype was seen only a few times. The J gene is TRBJ2-6, the V gene TRBV5-5, with D perhaps TRBD2 (8 bases). From germline, CDR1 is SGHKS and CDR2 YYEKEE (reference sequence). This CDR3 comprises 17 residues. The ends were cut back, 4 bases at V and 2 bases at J, with 16 bases in the middle. The CDR3 region has the DNA TGTGCCAGCAGCCGGGAGGGCGACAGGGCTGGGGCCAACGTCCTGACTTTC. It translates to CASSREGDRAGANVLTF.

The chain carries TRBV7-9 and TRBJ1-1; D unresolved. Trimming pared 0 bases from V and 2 bases from J, leaving 13 bases between. CDR1 and CDR2 (germline): SEHNR, FQNEAQ (reference sequence). CDR3 length equals 16 residues. The CDR3 DNA is TGTGCCAGCAGCTTAGCAGCGAGTTTCGGTAACACTGAAGCTTTCTTT. Its translation is CASSLAASFGNTEAFF.